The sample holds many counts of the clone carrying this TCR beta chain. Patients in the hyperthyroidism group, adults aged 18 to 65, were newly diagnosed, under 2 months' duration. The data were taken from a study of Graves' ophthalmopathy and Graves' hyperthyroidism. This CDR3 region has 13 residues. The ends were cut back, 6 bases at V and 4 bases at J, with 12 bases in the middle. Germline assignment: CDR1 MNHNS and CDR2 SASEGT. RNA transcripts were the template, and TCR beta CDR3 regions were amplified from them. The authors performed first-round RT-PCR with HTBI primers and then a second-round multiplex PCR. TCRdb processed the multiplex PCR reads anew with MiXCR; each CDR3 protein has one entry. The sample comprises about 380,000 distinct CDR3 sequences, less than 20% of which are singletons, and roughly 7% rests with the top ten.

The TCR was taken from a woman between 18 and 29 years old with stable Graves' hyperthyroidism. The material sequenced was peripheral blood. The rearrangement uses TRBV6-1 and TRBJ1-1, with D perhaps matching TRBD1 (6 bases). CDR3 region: CASSSGVGTEAFF. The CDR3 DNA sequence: TGTGCCAGCAGCTCAGGGGTTGGCACTGAAGCTTTCTTT.